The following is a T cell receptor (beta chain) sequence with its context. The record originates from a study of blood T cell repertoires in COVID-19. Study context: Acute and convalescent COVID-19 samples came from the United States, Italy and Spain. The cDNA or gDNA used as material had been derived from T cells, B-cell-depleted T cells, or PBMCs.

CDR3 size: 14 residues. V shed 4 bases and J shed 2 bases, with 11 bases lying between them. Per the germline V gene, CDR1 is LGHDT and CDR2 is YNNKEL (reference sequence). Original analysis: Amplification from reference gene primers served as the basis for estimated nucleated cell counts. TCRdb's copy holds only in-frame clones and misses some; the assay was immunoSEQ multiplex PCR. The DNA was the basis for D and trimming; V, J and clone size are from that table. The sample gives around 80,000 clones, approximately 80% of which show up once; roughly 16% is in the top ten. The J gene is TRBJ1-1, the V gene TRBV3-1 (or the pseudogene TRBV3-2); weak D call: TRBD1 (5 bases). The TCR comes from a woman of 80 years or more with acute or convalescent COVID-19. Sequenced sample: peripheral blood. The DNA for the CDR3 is TGTGCCAGCAGCCCTCGACAGATAAACACTGAAGCTTTCTTT. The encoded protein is CASSPRQINTEAFF.